This entry lists 20 T cell receptor beta chains sequenced from one sample in a study of T-cell memory formation after mild COVID-19. TCRdb recomputed calls from the 5' RACE reads with MiXCR, one row per CDR3 protein. This table holds 190,000 or so distinct CDR3 sequences, about a fifth found once. The sample taken for sequencing was PBMCs or a T cell subset sorted from them (not recorded which). The receptor set was obtained from an adult woman who had mild COVID-19 (a few samples of this study predate the infection). Cell type and time point are not known.

The rearrangement joins TRBV20-1 to TRBJ2-5; a weak D match, TRBD2 (6 bases). The CDR3 totals 13 residues. Trimming removed 1 base from V and 2 bases from J, with 8 bases in between. The germline gives CDR1 DFQATT, CDR2 SNEGSKA (reference sequence). The CDR3 here is CSARVDYQETQYF. The DNA of the CDR3 is TGCAGTGCTAGAGTGGACTATCAAGAGACCCAGTACTTC.

The V call is TRBV7-9, the J call TRBJ1-2; D ambiguous. Trimming left V 6 bases short and J 2 bases short, with 16 bases between. The CDR3 consists of 15 residues. Germline-derived CDR1 and CDR2 are SEHNR and FQNEAQ (reference sequence). CDR3: CASSPRRLGNYGYTF. CDR3 in DNA: TGTGCCAGCAGTCCTAGGAGGTTAGGGAACTATGGCTACACCTTC.

The chain uses TRBV12-3 or TRBV12-4 and TRBJ2-7; 7 bases are a match to TRBD2. The CDR3 length is 16 residues. After removal of 5 bases from V and 4 bases from J, the junction contained 14 bases not matched to a gene. The CDR3 region is CASSPTLAGDLYEQYF. In DNA form, the CDR3 reads TGTGCCAGCAGTCCCACCCTCGCGGGAGATTTATACGAGCAGTACTTC.

This clonotype was seen ten or more times. The gene calls are TRBV5-5 and TRBJ2-1; D gene unclear. CDR3 length equals 15 residues. Deletions cut 4 bases from V and 4 bases from J, with 15 bases between. Germline loops: CDR1 SGHKS, CDR2 YYEKEE (reference sequence). The CDR3 DNA sequence: TGTGCCAGCAGCCTTTGGGGTGTGCAATACAATGAGCAGTTCTTC. It codes for CASSLWGVQYNEQFF.

This clonotype was observed a single time. V usage is TRBV15 and J usage is TRBJ2-3; possible D gene TRBD1, 7 bases. The CDR3 length is 15 residues. Germline V CDR1 and CDR2: LNHNV, YYDKDF (reference sequence). V dropped 5 bases and J dropped 2 bases, with 14 bases sitting between them. In nucleotides, the CDR3 is TGTGCCACCAGCCCAGGGGGGAACCCCACAGATACGCAGTATTTT. Translation: CATSPGGNPTDTQYF.

This clonotype was recorded a few times. The chain is built from TRBV4-3 and TRBJ2-7; TRBD2 aligns across 9 bases. Germline trimming cut 1 base from V and 3 bases from J; bases unmatched to any gene: 4. This CDR3 comprises 15 residues. Germline V CDR1 and CDR2: LGHNA, YSLEER. CDR3 loop: CASSQGLAGRYEQYF. CDR3 nucleotide sequence: TGCGCCAGCAGCCAAGGTCTAGCGGGACGCTACGAGCAGTACTTC.

The rearrangement joins TRBV12-3 or TRBV12-4 to TRBJ2-1; D not resolved. The CDR3 sequence is 12 residues long. The V end lost 5 bases, the J end lost 10 bases, and 12 bases lay between the germline ends. The CDR3 protein is CASSRERVEQFF. The CDR3 region has the DNA TGTGCCAGCAGTAGGGAAAGGGTCGAGCAGTTCTTC.

This sequence joins TRBV12-3 or TRBV12-4 and TRBJ1-2, with D maybe TRBD1 (6 bases). CDR3 size: 13 residues. V was clipped by 8 bases and J by 5 bases, with 15 bases between them. CDR3 in DNA: TGTGCCAGCTTTCCGGGGACATCATATGGCTACACCTTC. Protein product: CASFPGTSYGYTF.

On this clonotype itself: One junction end disagrees with the germline gene, perhaps due to a read error. The CDR3 loop reads CSASPLIRDREGEAQYF. CDR3 DNA sequence: TGCAGTGCTAGCCCCCTTATCCGGGACAGGGAAGGAGAGGCCCAGTACTTC. The genes are TRBV20-1 and TRBJ2-5, with 9 nucleotides matching TRBD1. The CDR3 covers 17 residues. Germline CDR1 and CDR2: DFQATT and SNEGSKA (reference sequence).

This clonotype showed up just a few times. The V and J genes are TRBV5-1 and TRBJ2-7; D may be TRBD2 (6 bases). This CDR3 is 12 amino acids long. The germline V gene has CDR1 SGHRS and CDR2 YFSETQ. The V and J ends lost 4 bases and 7 bases respectively, with 12 bases between them. Written as DNA, the CDR3 is TGCGCCAGCAGCCCGGAGGGGAGGGAGCAGTACTTC. The encoded protein is CASSPEGREQYF.

This clonotype has more than one count but fewer than ten. The chain combines TRBV6-5 with TRBJ2-1; 7 positions agree with TRBD2. The CDR3 runs to 12 residues. Trimming at V came to 8 bases and at J to 10 bases, leaving 8 bases not matched to a gene. Germline lookup yields CDR1 MNHEY and CDR2 SVGAGI. In DNA, the CDR3 is TGTGCCAGCGCGAGGGGCGGGAGCGAGCAGTTCTTC. It translates to CASARGGSEQFF.

The CDR3 DNA follows: TGTGCCAGCACCACGGGAGGCTCTGAAGCTTTCTTT. It specifies CASTTGGSEAFF. The chain is built from TRBV12-3 or TRBV12-4 and TRBJ1-1; D call uncertain. V dropped 7 bases and J dropped 6 bases, with 12 bases sitting between them. This CDR3 comprises 12 residues.

The chain is built from TRBV7-9 and TRBJ1-6; D is ambiguous. V was shortened by 5 bases and J by 9 bases, with 11 bases between the two germline ends. CDR1 SEHNR and CDR2 FQNEAQ come from the germline V gene (reference sequence). The CDR3 spans 13 residues. CDR3 loop: CASSPPGGSPLHF. The CDR3 DNA is TGTGCCAGCAGCCCCCCGGGTGGTTCACCCCTCCACTTT. The full variable domain, with the rest looked up from reference TRBV7-9 and TRBJ1-6, is DTGVSQNPRHKITKRGQNVTFRCDPISEHNRLYWYRQTLGQGPEFLTYFQNEAQLEKSRLLSDRFSAERPKGSFSTLEIQRTEQGDSAMYLCASSPPGGSPLHFGNGTRLTVT.

In this sample, this clonotype turned up a few times. The chain couples TRBV4-1 to TRBJ2-5; 7 bases are shared with TRBD1. Per germline, CDR1 MGHRA and CDR2 YSYEKL. The ends lost 0 bases at V and 1 base at J; junction bases unmatched: 5. The length of the CDR3 is 16 residues. The CDR3 here is CASSQEIRGFQETQYF. Written as DNA, the CDR3 is TGCGCCAGCAGCCAAGAGATCAGGGGGTTCCAAGAGACCCAGTACTTC.

The chain links TRBV20-1 to TRBJ1-1, with a possible D match to TRBD1 (5 bases). Germline V gene sequence: CDR1 DFQATT, CDR2 SNEGSKA (reference sequence). Trimming took off 5 bases at V and 4 bases at J, with 17 bases between the two ends. CDR3 size: 14 residues. The CDR3 spells CSAERVQVGTEAFF. The CDR3 DNA reads TGCAGTGCTGAAAGGGTACAGGTCGGCACTGAAGCTTTCTTT.

On this clonotype itself: The germline gene is not matched at one end of the junction; a read error may be the cause. This rearrangement joins TRBV29-1 to TRBJ2-1; D might be TRBD1 (6 bases). Germline CDR1 and CDR2: SQVTM and ANQGSEA. The CDR3 is 13 amino acids. CDR3: CSVDLGAYNDQFF. The CDR3 DNA follows: TGCAGCGTTGATCTGGGGGCCTACAATGATCAGTTCTTC.

V usage is TRBV4-2 and J usage is TRBJ2-1; possible D gene TRBD2, 6 bases. The CDR3 is 15 residues long. Between the trimmed V and J ends, which lost 1 base and 3 bases, there was a span of 10 bases. Germline CDR1 reads LGHNA; CDR2 reads YNFKEQ. CDR3 sequence: CASSQGIADYNEQFF. The CDR3 bases are TGTGCCAGCAGCCAAGGTATAGCGGACTACAATGAGCAGTTCTTC.

The chain has TRBV14 and TRBJ1-2, with TRBD1 matching over 9 bases. The trim removed 0 bases at V and 4 bases at J, leaving 9 bases unmatched. This CDR3 has 17 residues. Germline V gene data show CDR1 as SGHDN and CDR2 as FVKESK. The DNA of the CDR3 is TGTGCCAGCAGCCAAGAACCGGGACAGGGTTTCGGCTATGGCTACACCTTC. This gives the protein CASSQEPGQGFGYGYTF.

This clonotype came up a few times. The gene calls are TRBV7-9 and TRBJ1-5; D is unresolved. The V gene lost 7 bases and the J gene lost 2 bases, with 15 bases spanning the gap. This CDR3 comprises 15 residues. Germline CDR1 is SEHNR and CDR2 is FQNEAQ (reference sequence). The CDR3 reads CASTEDGSGNQPQHF. In nucleotides, the CDR3 is TGTGCCAGCACCGAGGACGGTAGCGGCAATCAGCCCCAGCATTTT.

This clonotype was observed once. The rearrangement joins TRBV29-1 to TRBJ1-4; D call uncertain. Germline CDR1 is SQVTM and CDR2 is ANQGSEA. The CDR3 is 14 residues long. V lost 6 bases and J lost 0, with 11 bases in between. The CDR3 here is CSVNAGATNEKLFF. Written as DNA, the CDR3 is TGCAGCGTCAATGCCGGGGCAACTAATGAAAAACTGTTTTTT.